Listed below are T cell receptor beta chains from one sample, sequenced in a study of control samples from healthy donors and cancer patients. Sequencing used immunoSEQ multiplex PCR; TCRdb keeps in-frame clones, though not all of them. The top ten clones hold about 4% of a sample with about 94,000 clones, 90% of them seen once. The sequencing sample was made of blood. The receptors were sampled from a woman aged 18-29 years in good health. The CDR3 runs from the conserved cysteine through the conserved F or W. A D gene is named only where the DNA matches it firmly. Some rows have no size entry. The others give once, few or many, or a class for an expanded clone.

V,J,size,D,DNA,CDR3
TRBV5-4,TRBJ2-7,NA,NA,TGTGCCAGCAGCTTGGAACCCAGGTGGGAAGTTGGATACGAGCAGTACTTC,CASSLEPRWEVGYEQYF
TRBV3-1/TRBV3-2,TRBJ2-3,NA,NA,TGTGCCAGCAGCCGGGGGAGCGTCACAGATACGCAGTATTTT,CASSRGSVTDTQYF
TRBV6-4,TRBJ2-5,NA,NA,TGTGCCAGCAGCGCCTTGGCAGGGGAGTTGGAGACCCAGTACTTC,CASSALAGELETQYF
TRBV6-5,TRBJ2-7,NA,TRBD1,TGTGCCAGCGGGGACAGAGCCTCCTACGAGCAGTACTTC,CASGDRASYEQYF
TRBV9,TRBJ2-1,NA,TRBD2,TGTGCCAGCAGCGTAGGCGGGACTAGCGATGAGCAGTTCTTC,CASSVGGTSDEQFF
TRBV3-1/TRBV3-2,TRBJ1-3,NA,NA,TGTGCCAGCAGCCAAGATCTTGCTTCTGGAAACACCATATATTTT,CASSQDLASGNTIYF
TRBV3-1/TRBV3-2,TRBJ1-4,NA,NA,TGTGCCAGCAGCCAAGGGAGGCCGCCGAGTGAAAAACTGTTTTTT,CASSQGRPPSEKLFF
TRBV5-4,TRBJ1-1,NA,NA,TGTGCCAGCAGCGGGAGGGAAAACACTGAAGCTTTCTTT,CASSGRENTEAFF
TRBV19,TRBJ2-7,NA,NA,TGTGCCAGTAGTCCCTCAACAGGGTGGGTCTACGAGCAGTACTTC,CASSPSTGWVYEQYF
TRBV5-4,TRBJ1-1,NA,NA,TGTGCCAGCAGCGTGAGGGGGGAGGTTGAAGCTTTCTTT,CASSVRGEVEAFF
TRBV25-1,TRBJ1-1,NA,NA,TGTGCCAGCAGGGAGCAGGCATTTGGCACTGAAGCTTTCTTT,CASREQAFGTEAFF
TRBV3-1/TRBV3-2,TRBJ1-2,NA,TRBD1,TGTGCCAGCAGCCAAGGGGCCGGGACAGGGAACTATGGCTACACCTTC,CASSQGAGTGNYGYTF
TRBV7-9,TRBJ2-7,NA,TRBD1,TGTGCCAGCAGCGACGGGAAGGGGGCAATCGAGCAGTACTTC,CASSDGKGAIEQYF
TRBV5-1,TRBJ2-3,NA,TRBD1,TGCGCCAGCAGCCTATTGGGGTGGGACAGCACTAGCACAGATACGCAGTATTTT,CASSLLGWDSTSTDTQYF
TRBV6-6,TRBJ2-7,NA,TRBD1,TGTGCCAGCAGTCCCAGTGACAGGGGCAACCCTCGCGAGCAGTACTTC,CASSPSDRGNPREQYF
TRBV3-1/TRBV3-2,TRBJ1-1,NA,NA,TGTGCCAGCAGCCAATACGGGGGATACACTGAAGCTTTCTTT,CASSQYGGYTEAFF
TRBV7-7,TRBJ2-3,few,NA,TGTGCCAGCAGCTTAGCAGGGTTGACAGATACGCAGTATTTT,CASSLAGLTDTQYF
TRBV7-9,TRBJ2-7,NA,TRBD1,TGTGCCAGCAGCATTCTCAGGGGGCCAATTCCAGACATATCCTACGAGCAGTACTTC,CASSILRGPIPDISYEQYF
TRBV5-1,TRBJ2-1,NA,TRBD2,TGCGCCAGTAAACCGGGACTAGGCTCCTACAATGAGCAGTTCTTC,CASKPGLGSYNEQFF
TRBV4-1,TRBJ2-1,NA,NA,TGCGCCAGCAGCCAAGACGCGAATGAGCAGTTCTTC,CASSQDANEQFF